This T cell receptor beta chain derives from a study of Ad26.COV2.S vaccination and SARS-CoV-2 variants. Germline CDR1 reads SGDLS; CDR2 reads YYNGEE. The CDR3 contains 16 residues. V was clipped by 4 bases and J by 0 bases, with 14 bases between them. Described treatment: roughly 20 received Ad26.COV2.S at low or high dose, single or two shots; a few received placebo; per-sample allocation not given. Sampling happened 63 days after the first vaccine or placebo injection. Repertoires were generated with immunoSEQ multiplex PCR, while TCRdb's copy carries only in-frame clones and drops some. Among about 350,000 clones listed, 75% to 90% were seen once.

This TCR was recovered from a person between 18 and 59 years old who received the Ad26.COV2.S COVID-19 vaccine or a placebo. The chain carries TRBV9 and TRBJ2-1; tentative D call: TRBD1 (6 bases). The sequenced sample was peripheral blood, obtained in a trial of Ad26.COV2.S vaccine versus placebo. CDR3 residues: CASSTWDIDSYNEQFF. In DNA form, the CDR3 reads TGTGCCAGCAGCACCTGGGACATCGACTCCTACAATGAGCAGTTCTTC. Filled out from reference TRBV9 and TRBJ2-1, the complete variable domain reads DSGVTQTPKHLITATGQRVTLRCSPRSGDLSVYWYQQSLDQGLQFLIQYYNGEERAKGNILERFSAQQFPDLHSELNLSSLELGDSALYFCASSTWDIDSYNEQFFGPGTRLTVL.